This T cell receptor beta chain was sequenced for a study of post-analysis software for immune sequencing data. The study, taken as a whole, reports: Comparison of patients with controls showed five or six TRBV segments more frequent in patients, TRBV5-6, TRBV5-1 and TRBV20-1 among them. Pronounced co-clustering by F measure was evident among identically batched samples.

V shed 1 base and J 8 bases; nucleotides not matched to a gene: 12. Germline V gene sequence: CDR1 SGHAT, CDR2 FQNNGV. CDR3 length: 18 amino acids. A word on this clonotype: Its specificity is not known.

TCR beta cDNA libraries included unique molecular identifiers. Some 500,000 cDNA molecules were recovered from an input of about 0.95 to 11 million T cells. TCRdb re-derived calls from the PCR reads in MiXCR, one entry per CDR3 protein. The data hold about 800,000 distinct CDR3 sequences, with roughly 30% observed a single time. The V and J genes are TRBV11-2 and TRBJ2-1, with 12 bases lining up with TRBD2. The receptor comes from a girl under 18 with multiple sclerosis. Source material: blood. The CDR3 bases are TGTGCCAGCAGCTTAGGTAGTCTCGGACTAGCGGGATGGCATGAGCAGTTCTTC. Translation: CASSLGSLGLAGWHEQFF.